This T cell receptor (beta chain) comes out of a study of cytomegalovirus exposure and HLA in healthy donors. Study-wide findings and caveats: A later analysis appeared to link common viral pathogens to several of the most significant clusters. It was only CMV serostatus that was available as immune exposure information.

The PCR used 60 Vbeta and 13 Jbeta primers. Produced via immunoSEQ multiplex PCR; TCRdb's table is partial and in-frame only. The sample holds 84,000 or so clones; around 82% are singletons and the top ten take about 3.1%. These donors, healthy bone marrow donors, were studied. With 2 bases removed from V and 2 bases from J, the gap between germline ends came to 7 bases. The V gene's germline CDR1 is SEHNR and CDR2 FQNEAQ (reference sequence). This CDR3 region has 14 residues. Concerning this clone itself: What it binds is unknown.

The source of this sequence is a man in his fifties in good health and CMV-seronegative. Sequencing used PBMCs. V gene TRBV7-9 combines with J gene TRBJ2-1; possible D gene TRBD1, 6 bases. CDR3 residues: CASSLQGPYNEQFF. CDR3 DNA: TGTGCCAGCAGCTTACAGGGGCCCTACAATGAGCAGTTCTTC.